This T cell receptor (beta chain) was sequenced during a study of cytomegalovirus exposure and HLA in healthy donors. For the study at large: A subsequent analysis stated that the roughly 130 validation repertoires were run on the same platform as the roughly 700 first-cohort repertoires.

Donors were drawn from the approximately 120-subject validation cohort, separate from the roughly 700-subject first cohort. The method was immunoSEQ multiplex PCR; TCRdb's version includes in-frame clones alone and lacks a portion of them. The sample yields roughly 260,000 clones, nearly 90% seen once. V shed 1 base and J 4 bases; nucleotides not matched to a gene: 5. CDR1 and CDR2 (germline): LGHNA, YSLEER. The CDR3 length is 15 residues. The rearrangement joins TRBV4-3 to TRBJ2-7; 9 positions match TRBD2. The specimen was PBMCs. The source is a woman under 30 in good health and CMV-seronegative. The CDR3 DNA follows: TGCGCCAGCAGCCAAGCTTCTAGCGGGGCGTACGAGCAGTACTTC. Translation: CASSQASSGAYEQYF.